The clone carrying this T cell receptor beta chain was picked up one time. Its antigen remains unknown. Germline V gives CDR1 MNHNS, CDR2 SASEGT. With V trimmed by 2 bases and J by 7 bases, 9 bases remained unmatched. The CDR3 has 16 residues. The PCR made use of 60 Vbeta and 13 Jbeta primers. Some clones are missing from TCRdb's copy, which holds only in-frame ones; the method was immunoSEQ multiplex PCR. The sample gives 200,000 or so clones, 83% of which show up once; about 1.4% is in the top ten. The sample is drawn from a study of cytomegalovirus exposure and HLA in healthy donors. Study-level information: Earlier, 100 million or so unique TCR beta sequences were recovered from roughly 180 million T cells by an analysis. The study's findings and limits: Whilst most TCR sequences proved rare, a subset of public TCRs occurred across many donors.

The origin of this receptor is a girl under 18 in good health and CMV-seronegative. Material: PBMCs. The chain recombines TRBV6-1 with TRBJ2-1, with 9 bases identical to TRBD2. CDR3 sequence reads: CASSELRLAARNEQFF. In nucleotides, the CDR3 is TGTGCCAGCAGTGAATTGAGACTAGCGGCTAGGAATGAGCAGTTCTTC.